Presented here are 10 T cell receptor beta chains from one specimen sequenced in a study of T cell clones after liver transplantation. Data came from immunoSEQ multiplex PCR; TCRdb stores just in-frame clones and leaves some out. Altogether tens of thousands of clones are present, over 60% being singletons, with the ten largest covering around 9.6%. The starting material was CD4+ T cells from blood, obtained at the 22-month timepoint. These receptors were taken from a human patient who received a liver transplant. Certain T cells may be donor cells from the graft.

This clone was observed a single time. The rearrangement joins TRBV7-8 to TRBJ1-2; tentative D call: TRBD1 (6 bases). This CDR3 contains 17 residues. The V and J ends lost 5 bases and 0 bases respectively, with 19 bases between them. Germline lookup yields CDR1 SGHVS and CDR2 FQNEAQ. In DNA form, the CDR3 reads TGTGCCAGCAGCGTCGGGGACACCGTAACATCTAACTATGGCTACACCTTC. This translates into CASSVGDTVTSNYGYTF. Using reference TRBV7-8 and TRBJ1-2 for the parts outside the CDR3, the full variable domain is GAGVSQSPRYKVAKRGQDVALRCDPISGHVSLFWYQQALGQGPEFLTYFQNEAQLDKSGLPSDRFFAERPEGSVSTLKIQRTQQEDSAVYLCASSVGDTVTSNYGYTFGSGTRLTVV.

J is TRBJ1-4 and V is TRBV5-1; 9 bases are a match to TRBD1. This CDR3 has 16 residues. V lost 4 bases to trimming and J lost 3 bases; unmatched junction nucleotides: 7. CDR1 is SGHRS, CDR2 YFSETQ, per germline. Written as DNA, the CDR3 is TGCGCCAGCAGCGAACGGACAGGGGAAGCTAATGAAAAACTGTTTTTT. Protein: CASSERTGEANEKLFF.

V gene TRBV28 combines with J gene TRBJ2-3; D ambiguous. Trimming left V 5 bases short and J 7 bases short, with 4 bases between. Germline CDR1 is MDHEN and CDR2 is SYDVKM. The length of the CDR3 is 10 residues. In nucleotides, the CDR3 is TGTGCCAGCAGTAGGAATACGCAGTATTTT. It is translated as CASSRNTQYF.

This clone turned up a few times. The chain employs TRBV4-1 and TRBJ2-1; TRBD1 matches at 9 bases. The CDR3 extends over 14 amino acids. CDR1 and CDR2 from the germline V gene are MGHRA and YSYEKL. After removal of 6 bases from V and 7 bases from J, the junction contained 7 bases not matched to a gene. CDR3 loop: CASSPLTGGNEQFF. The CDR3, as DNA: TGCGCCAGCAGTCCCTTGACAGGGGGAAATGAGCAGTTCTTC.

In nucleotides, the CDR3 is TGCGCCAGCAGCATCGGGACAGGGGGAAACATTCAGTACTTC. This codes for CASSIGTGGNIQYF. This rearrangement joins TRBV5-1 to TRBJ2-4; 11 nucleotides match TRBD1. Germline values: CDR1 SGHRS, CDR2 YFSETQ. The V and J ends lost 4 bases and 6 bases, in that order; junction bases with no gene match: 3. The CDR3 spans 14 residues.

This clone has only one observation. The chain recombines TRBV29-1 with TRBJ2-1; TRBD2 aligns across 11 bases. This CDR3 contains 16 residues. The germline CDR1 and CDR2 sequences are SQVTM and ANQGSEA. Trimming cost V 3 bases and J 3 bases; bases outside gene matches: 7. The CDR3 region has the DNA TGCAGCGTTGACATAGCGGGGGGGCCGAGCTACAATGAGCAGTTCTTC. It is translated as CSVDIAGGPSYNEQFF.

This sequence joins TRBV6-1 and TRBJ2-7; maybe TRBD1 (5 bases). The germline gives CDR1 MNHNS, CDR2 SASEGT. V lost 0 bases, J lost 0 bases, and 12 bases lay in between. The CDR3 covers 16 residues. The CDR3 spells CASSEAGRQGSYEQYF. CDR3 nucleotides: TGTGCCAGCAGTGAAGCGGGCAGGCAGGGCTCCTACGAGCAGTACTTC.

This clone counts as medium-sized. The chain joins TRBV2 to TRBJ1-2; a weak D match, TRBD1 (6 bases). Germline-derived CDR1 and CDR2 are SNHLY and FYNNEI. V lost 2 bases and J 4 bases, leaving 11 bases between the germline ends. This CDR3 spans 14 amino acids. The CDR3 coding sequence is TGTGCCAGCAGTGAAAGTCGGACAGTCTATGGCTACACCTTC. Its protein is CASSESRTVYGYTF.

Within the sample, this clone is medium-sized. V gene TRBV30 combines with J gene TRBJ1-2; D not resolved. CDR1 and CDR2 from the germline V gene are GTSNPN and SVGIG (reference sequence). There are 13 residues in the CDR3. Trimming pared 1 base from V and 5 bases from J, leaving 11 bases between. The CDR3 sequence is CAWSATVIYGYTF. The CDR3 nucleotides read TGTGCCTGGAGTGCCACAGTTATTTATGGCTACACCTTC.

This rearrangement joins TRBV14 to TRBJ2-2; D uncertain. V gave up 0 bases and J gave up 6 bases, with 8 bases separating them. Germline assignment: CDR1 SGHDN and CDR2 FVKESK. This CDR3 region has 14 residues. The CDR3 DNA reads TGTGCCAGCAGCCAAGAACGCGATTCCGGGGAGCTGTTTTTT. The encoded protein is CASSQERDSGELFF.